What follows are 27 T cell receptor beta chains derived from one specimen sequenced in a study of blood T cell repertoires in COVID-19 (dated by TCRdb to the early 2020s). Libraries came from the immunoSEQ multiplex PCR assay. As stored in TCRdb, this immuneACCESS dataset retains in-frame rearrangements with V and J assigned. A fraction of the clones does not appear; measured against another copy, unresolved V genes explain less than half of the discrepancy, and the remainder lacks a known reason. This sample has more than 150,000 clones in its table, and roughly nine tenths of those were observed once. Less than 25% of the sample is held by the ten biggest clonotypes. Sequencing was performed on peripheral blood. The receptors here all came from a man between 65 and 85 years old with active or convalescent COVID-19.

The rearrangement joins TRBV24-1 to TRBJ1-5; TRBD1 might be the D (5 bases). This CDR3 comprises 12 residues. V was shortened by 4 bases and J by 12 bases, with 12 bases between the two germline ends. Germline V lookup: CDR1 KGHDR, CDR2 SFDVKD. The DNA for the CDR3 is TGTGCCACCAGTGAAACCACAGGTATCCAGCATTTT. Its translation: CATSETTGIQHF.

This clone was seen just once. The chain uses TRBV6-5 and TRBJ2-1; D uncertain. The CDR3 has 13 residues. Between the trimmed V and J ends, which lost 0 bases and 11 bases, there was a span of 11 bases. CDR1 MNHEY and CDR2 SVGAGI come from the germline V gene. The CDR3 DNA sequence: TGTGCCAGCAGTTACTCGAGTACAGCAAAGCAGTTCTTC. Its translation is CASSYSSTAKQFF.

The chain has TRBV19 and TRBJ1-6, with D perhaps matching TRBD1 (6 bases). The V gene lost 5 bases and the J gene lost 5 bases, with 13 bases spanning the gap. CDR1 LNHDA and CDR2 SQIVND come from the germline V gene (reference sequence). This CDR3 has 15 residues. The DNA for the CDR3 is TGTGCCAGTAGTTGGTCGGACAGAGATAATTCACCCCTCCACTTT. This gives the protein CASSWSDRDNSPLHF. Drawing the rest from reference TRBV19 and TRBJ1-6, the complete variable domain is DGGITQSPKYLFRKEGQNVTLSCEQNLNHDAMYWYRQDPGQGLRLIYYSQIVNDFQKGDIAEGYSVSREKKESFPLTVTSAQKNPTAFYLCASSWSDRDNSPLHFGNGTRLTVT.

CDR3 nucleotide sequence: TGTGCCAGCTCACCACAACGGGGGAGCTCCTATAATTCACCCCTCCACTTT. Translation gives CASSPQRGSSYNSPLHF. The chain is built from TRBV18 and TRBJ1-6; TRBD1 might be the D (5 bases). Between the trimmed V and J ends, which lost 1 base and 0 bases, there was a span of 10 bases. CDR1 is KGHSH and CDR2 is LQKENI in the germline V gene. The CDR3 runs to 17 residues. Full variable domain (remainder filled in from reference TRBV18 and TRBJ1-6): NAGVMQNPRHLVRRRGQEARLRCSPMKGHSHVYWYRQLPEEGLKFMVYLQKENIIDESGMPKERFSAEFPKEGPSILRIQQVVRGDSAAYFCASSPQRGSSYNSPLHFGNGTRLTVT.

This chain connects TRBV6-2 or TRBV6-3 to TRBJ1-5; D may be TRBD1 (6 bases). The CDR3 runs to 19 residues. Trimming cost V 2 bases and J 4 bases, with 24 bases left between them. Looked up from germline, CDR1 is MNHEY and CDR2 is SVGEGT. This CDR3 is CASSYPLGTPIARNQPQHF. CDR3 nucleotide sequence: TGTGCCAGCAGTTACCCTCTCGGGACACCCATAGCGAGGAATCAGCCCCAGCATTTT.

The chain recombines TRBV5-1 with TRBJ2-5, with D perhaps TRBD2 (6 bases). This CDR3 is 14 amino acids long. The V gene's germline CDR1 is SGHRS and CDR2 YFSETQ. The V and J ends lost 4 bases and 4 bases respectively, with 14 bases between them. The CDR3 DNA follows: TGCGCCAGCAGCACCGGCGGGGTTCGAGAGACCCAGTACTTC. Translation gives CASSTGGVRETQYF. Drawing the rest from reference TRBV5-1 and TRBJ2-5, the complete variable domain is KAGVTQTPRYLIKTRGQQVTLSCSPISGHRSVSWYQQTPGQGLQFLFEYFSETQRNKGNFPGRFSGRQFSNSRSEMNVSTLELGDSALYLCASSTGGVRETQYFGPGTRLLVL.

This chain uses TRBV6-1 with TRBJ1-2, with TRBD1 matching over 7 bases. Germline V gives CDR1 MNHNS, CDR2 SASEGT. The V segment lost 2 bases and the J segment 2 bases; nucleotides outside the gene matches: 8. CDR3 length equals 16 residues. CDR3 residues: CASSEYHRTGNYGYTF. For the CDR3, the DNA is TGTGCCAGCAGTGAATACCATAGGACAGGAAACTATGGCTACACCTTC.

The V call is TRBV16, the J call TRBJ2-3; 7 bases are shared with TRBD2. The length of the CDR3 is 16 residues. CDR1 is KGHSY and CDR2 is FQNENV in the germline V gene. V was clipped by 0 bases and J by 4 bases; unmatched bases: 7. The CDR3 DNA is TGTGCCAGCAGCCAATCGGTGGCGGGAGCCTCAGATACGCAGTATTTT. Residues: CASSQSVAGASDTQYF.

Note on this clone: The sample contains more than one DNA sequence encoding this CDR3. V gene TRBV5-1 combines with J gene TRBJ1-2; D unresolved. This CDR3 is built from 13 residues. CDR1 SGHRS and CDR2 YFSETQ come from the germline V gene. V shed 0 bases and J shed 2 bases, with 5 bases lying between them. Here the CDR3 DNA reads TGCGCCAGCAGCTTGGACAGCAACTATGGCTACACCTTC. Amino acids: CASSLDSNYGYTF.

The chain employs TRBV28 and TRBJ1-4; TRBD1 might be the D (5 bases). CDR1 is MDHEN and CDR2 is SYDVKM in the germline V gene. This CDR3 spans 15 amino acids. The ends were cut back, 5 bases at V and 1 base at J, with 11 bases in the middle. CDR3 nucleotide sequence: TGTGCCAGCAGTCTCGGGGGTGTAACTAATGAAAAACTGTTTTTT. Translated, it gives CASSLGGVTNEKLFF.

V and J are TRBV5-4 and TRBJ2-1, with 11 bases matching TRBD2. Germline assignment: CDR1 SGHNT and CDR2 YYREEE (reference sequence). The ends lost 0 bases at V and 3 bases at J; junction bases unmatched: 5. This CDR3 region has 17 residues. Here the CDR3 DNA reads TGTGCCAGCAGCTTGGGGCTGACTAGCGGGAACTACAATGAGCAGTTCTTC. Residues: CASSLGLTSGNYNEQFF.

The CDR3 sequence is CSVYREISGQETQYF. For the CDR3, the DNA is TGCAGCGTTTATCGGGAGATATCAGGGCAAGAGACCCAGTACTTC. The V call is TRBV29-1, the J call TRBJ2-5; D perhaps matches TRBD2 (6 bases). This CDR3 region has 15 residues. Trimming removed 5 bases from V and 2 bases from J, with 18 bases in between. The germline V gene has CDR1 SQVTM and CDR2 ANQGSEA. Together with reference TRBV29-1 and TRBJ2-5, the CDR3 gives the full variable domain: SAVISQKPSRDICQRGTSLTIQCQVDSQVTMMFWYRQQPGQSLTLIATANQGSEATYESGFVIDKFPISRPNLTFSTLTVSNMSPEDSSIYLCSVYREISGQETQYFGPGTRLLVL.

The rearrangement links TRBV3-1 (or the pseudogene TRBV3-2) to TRBJ2-2, with D possibly matching TRBD1 (5 bases). Trimming pared 1 base from V and 2 bases from J, leaving 11 bases between. The CDR3 extends over 16 amino acids. The germline gives CDR1 LGHDT, CDR2 YNNKEL (reference sequence). CDR3 residues: CASSQAWTQNTGELFF. CDR3 sequence (DNA): TGTGCCAGCAGCCAAGCATGGACACAAAACACCGGGGAGCTGTTTTTT.

The chain joins TRBV5-1 to TRBJ2-3, with D perhaps matching TRBD1 (5 bases). This CDR3 is built from 13 residues. Trimming left V 3 bases short and J 2 bases short, with 7 bases between. Per germline, CDR1 SGHRS and CDR2 YFSETQ. The CDR3 coding sequence is TGCGCCAGCAGCTCAGGGTCCACAGATACGCAGTATTTT. Translation: CASSSGSTDTQYF.

The chain recombines TRBV12-3 or TRBV12-4 with TRBJ2-7; tentatively, D is TRBD1 (5 bases). Trimming pared 6 bases from V and 3 bases from J, leaving 12 bases between. The CDR3 loop spans 13 amino acids. CDR3 protein: CASRRTFNYEQYF. The CDR3 DNA reads TGTGCCAGCAGACGGACATTTAACTACGAGCAGTACTTC.

This chain joins TRBV6-5 and TRBJ2-7; D is perhaps TRBD2 (6 bases). Deletions cut 10 bases from V and 2 bases from J, with 18 bases between. Germline loops: CDR1 MNHEY, CDR2 SVGAGI. The CDR3 length is 14 residues. The CDR3 sequence: CATRGSLTPYEQYF. The DNA for the CDR3 is TGTGCCACCCGGGGGTCATTGACACCCTACGAGCAGTACTTC.

The chain links TRBV6-2 or TRBV6-3 to TRBJ1-2; D possibly corresponds to TRBD1 (5 bases). Germline V gene lookup returns CDR1 MNHEY and CDR2 SVGEGT. The CDR3 contains 14 residues. The ends were cut back, 0 bases at V and 4 bases at J, with 9 bases in the middle. CDR3 sequence (DNA): TGTGCCAGCAGTTACTCGCAGGGCGCCTATGGCTACACCTTC. Its protein is CASSYSQGAYGYTF.

This chain joins TRBV18 and TRBJ1-4, with a possible D match to TRBD1 (5 bases). CDR3 length: 14 residues. V dropped 1 base and J dropped 7 bases, with 10 bases sitting between them. Germline CDR1 is KGHSH and CDR2 is LQKENI. CDR3 protein: CASSPLGDSEKLFF. The CDR3, as DNA: TGTGCCAGCTCACCACTGGGGGACTCTGAAAAACTGTTTTTT.

The chain uses TRBV29-1 and TRBJ1-5; perhaps TRBD1 as D (6 bases). The CDR3 totals 13 residues. CDR1 SQVTM and CDR2 ANQGSEA come from the germline V gene. V was clipped by 4 bases and J by 4 bases, with 11 bases between them. CDR3 in amino acids: CSVARGPNQPQHF. The CDR3 DNA sequence: TGCAGCGTTGCCAGGGGCCCAAATCAGCCCCAGCATTTT.

This rearrangement joins TRBV6-6 to TRBJ1-5, with 7 bases lining up with TRBD1. Germline assignment: CDR1 MNHNY and CDR2 SVGAGI (reference sequence). The CDR3 is 13 residues long. V lost 5 bases and J lost 3; bases outside the gene matches: 1. The CDR3 is CASSDRVNQPQHF. The CDR3 DNA sequence: TGTGCCAGCAGTGACAGGGTCAATCAGCCCCAGCATTTT.

The chain couples TRBV5-6 to TRBJ1-4, with D tentatively TRBD1 (5 bases). CDR1 and CDR2 from the germline V gene are SGHDT and YYEEEE. Trimming stripped 2 bases from V and 3 bases from J, with 11 bases between. The CDR3 is 15 amino acids. The CDR3 DNA follows: TGTGCCAGCAGCTTCCGGGGGACGGCTAATGAAAAACTGTTTTTT. It codes for CASSFRGTANEKLFF. Combining the CDR3 with reference TRBV5-6 and TRBJ1-4 gives the whole variable domain DAGVTQSPTHLIKTRGQQVTLRCSPKSGHDTVSWYQQALGQGPQFIFQYYEEEERQRGNFPDRFSGHQFPNYSSELNVNALLLGDSALYLCASSFRGTANEKLFFGSGTQLSVL.

The J gene is TRBJ2-7, the V gene TRBV19; 14 positions match TRBD2. Germline assignment: CDR1 LNHDA and CDR2 SQIVND (reference sequence). The CDR3 spans 17 residues. The V and J ends lost 5 bases and 4 bases, in that order; junction bases with no gene match: 10. CDR3 region: CASSPVGTSGSRYEQYF. In DNA form, the CDR3 reads TGTGCCAGTAGTCCCGTCGGGACTAGCGGGAGTAGGTACGAGCAGTACTTC.

The chain carries TRBV7-2 and TRBJ2-2; 12 nucleotides agree with TRBD1. CDR3 length: 17 residues. CDR1 and CDR2 (germline): SGHTA, FQGNSA. The V gene end was trimmed by 6 bases and the J gene end by 5 bases; junction bases not matched to a gene: 10. CDR3 sequence (DNA): TGTGCCAGCAGACGGGACAGGGGGCTTGGACATACCGGGGAGCTGTTTTTT. Translating it yields CASRRDRGLGHTGELFF.

V and J are TRBV5-4 and TRBJ2-7; D is uncertain. V was shortened by 3 bases and J by 2 bases, with 6 bases between the two germline ends. Per the germline V gene, CDR1 is SGHNT and CDR2 is YYREEE (reference sequence). The CDR3 has 12 amino acids. The CDR3 region has the DNA TGTGCCAGCAGCTCTAAGCCCTACGAGCAGTACTTC. Translation gives CASSSKPYEQYF.

Only one count was recorded for this clone. In DNA form, the CDR3 reads TGCGCCAGCAGCTTGGCGGGAGAGGCAGATACGCAGTATTTT. Protein: CASSLAGEADTQYF. The V call is TRBV5-1, the J call TRBJ2-3, with D perhaps TRBD2 (6 bases). Looked up from germline, CDR1 is SGHRS and CDR2 is YFSETQ. The CDR3 loop spans 14 amino acids. V was pared by 0 bases and J by 4 bases, with 9 bases between.

V is TRBV19 and J is TRBJ2-5; TRBD1 might be the D (6 bases). V lost 0 bases and J 5 bases, leaving 13 bases between the germline ends. This CDR3 has 15 amino acids. Germline V CDR1 and CDR2: LNHDA, SQIVND (reference sequence). CDR3 nucleotide sequence: TGTGCCAGTAGTATAGATAGGGGGATCGGGGAGACCCAGTACTTC. Translated, it gives CASSIDRGIGETQYF.

This clone appeared a few times. Additional DNA sequences in this sample encode the identical CDR3. This rearrangement joins TRBV18 to TRBJ2-2; TRBD1 matches at 7 bases. The germline CDR1 and CDR2 sequences are KGHSH and LQKENI. V gave up 3 bases and J gave up 1 base; unmatched junction bases: 2. This CDR3 is built from 15 residues. The CDR3 region is CASSPRTGNTGELFF. CDR3 coding DNA: TGTGCCAGCTCACCTAGGACAGGGAACACCGGGGAGCTGTTTTTT.